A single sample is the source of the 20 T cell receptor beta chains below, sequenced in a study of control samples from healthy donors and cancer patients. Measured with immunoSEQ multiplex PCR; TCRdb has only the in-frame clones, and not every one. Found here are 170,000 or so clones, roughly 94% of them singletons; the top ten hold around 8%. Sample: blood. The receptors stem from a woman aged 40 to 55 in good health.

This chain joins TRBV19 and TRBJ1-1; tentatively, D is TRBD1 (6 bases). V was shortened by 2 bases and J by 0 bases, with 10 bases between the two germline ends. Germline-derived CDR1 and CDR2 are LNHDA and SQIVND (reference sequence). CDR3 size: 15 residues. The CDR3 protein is CASSIKQGMNTEAFF. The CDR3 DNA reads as TGTGCCAGTAGTATAAAACAGGGAATGAACACTGAAGCTTTCTTT.

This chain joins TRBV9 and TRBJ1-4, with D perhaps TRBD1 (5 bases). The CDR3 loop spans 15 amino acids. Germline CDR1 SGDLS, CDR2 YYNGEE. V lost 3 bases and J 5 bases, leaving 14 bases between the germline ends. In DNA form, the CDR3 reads TGTGCCAGCAGCGCGGGCGGGGGGTCCAATGAAAAACTGTTTTTT. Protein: CASSAGGGSNEKLFF.

CDR3 coding DNA: TGTGCCAGCAGTTTCGGGACGGCGAACACTGAAGCTTTCTTT. This gives the protein CASSFGTANTEAFF. This rearrangement joins TRBV27 to TRBJ1-1; tentatively, D is TRBD1 (5 bases). The germline V gene has CDR1 MNHEY and CDR2 SMNVEV (reference sequence). The CDR3 contains 14 residues. V dropped 3 bases and J dropped 1 base, with 9 bases sitting between them.

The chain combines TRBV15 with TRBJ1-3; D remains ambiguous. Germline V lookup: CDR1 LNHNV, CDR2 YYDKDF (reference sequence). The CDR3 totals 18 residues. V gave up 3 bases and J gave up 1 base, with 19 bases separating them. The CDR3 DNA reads TGTGCCACCAGCAGTAGTCTGAGGGTTATAACATCTGGAAACACCATATATTTT. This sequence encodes CATSSSLRVITSGNTIYF.

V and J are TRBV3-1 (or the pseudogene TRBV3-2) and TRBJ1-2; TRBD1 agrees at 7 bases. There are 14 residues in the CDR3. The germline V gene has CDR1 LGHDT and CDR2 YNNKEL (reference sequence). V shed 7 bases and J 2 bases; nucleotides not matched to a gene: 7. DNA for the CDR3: TGTGCCAGCAAAGGCAGGGGGGGGAACTATGGCTACACCTTC. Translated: CASKGRGGNYGYTF.

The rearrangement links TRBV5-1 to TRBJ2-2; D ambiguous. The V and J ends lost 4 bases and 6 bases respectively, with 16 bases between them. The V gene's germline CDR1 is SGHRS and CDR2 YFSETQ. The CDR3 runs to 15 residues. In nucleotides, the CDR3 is TGCGCCAGCAGCCTGGAGACCGCTGGACCCGGGGAGCTGTTTTTT. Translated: CASSLETAGPGELFF.

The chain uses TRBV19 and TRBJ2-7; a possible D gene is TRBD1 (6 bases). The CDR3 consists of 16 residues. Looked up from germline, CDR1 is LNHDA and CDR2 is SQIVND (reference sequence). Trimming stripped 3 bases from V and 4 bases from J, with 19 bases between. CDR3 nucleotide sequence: TGTGCCAGTAGTATTGACAGGTTCGGTGGATCATACGAGCAGTACTTC. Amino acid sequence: CASSIDRFGGSYEQYF.

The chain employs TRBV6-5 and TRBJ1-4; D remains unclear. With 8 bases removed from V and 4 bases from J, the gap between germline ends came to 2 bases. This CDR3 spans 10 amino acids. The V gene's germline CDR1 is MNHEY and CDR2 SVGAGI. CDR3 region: CASRNEKLFF. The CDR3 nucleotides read TGTGCCAGCCGTAATGAAAAACTGTTTTTT.

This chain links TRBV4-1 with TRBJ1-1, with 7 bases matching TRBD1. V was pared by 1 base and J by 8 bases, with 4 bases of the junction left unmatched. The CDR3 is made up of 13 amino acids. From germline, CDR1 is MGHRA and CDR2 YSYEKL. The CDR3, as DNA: TGCGCCAGCAGCCAAGGTTTGGACAGGGAAGCTTTCTTT. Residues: CASSQGLDREAFF.

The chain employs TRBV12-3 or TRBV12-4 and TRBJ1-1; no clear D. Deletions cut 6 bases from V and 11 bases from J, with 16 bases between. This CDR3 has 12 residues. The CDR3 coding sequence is TGTGCCAGCAGCGGACTCCCGGAGGGCGCTTTCTTT. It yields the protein CASSGLPEGAFF.

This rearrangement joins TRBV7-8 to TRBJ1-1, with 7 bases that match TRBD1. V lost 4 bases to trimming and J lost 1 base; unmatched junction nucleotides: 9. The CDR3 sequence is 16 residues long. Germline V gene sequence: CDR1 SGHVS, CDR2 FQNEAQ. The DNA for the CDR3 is TGTGCCAGCAGCTGGCGCCCGACAGGGACGAACACTGAAGCTTTCTTT. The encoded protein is CASSWRPTGTNTEAFF.

CDR3 sequence (DNA): TGTGCCATCAGGCGATCCGGGGAAGATACGCAGTATTTT. Its translation: CAIRRSGEDTQYF. J is TRBJ2-3 and V is TRBV10-3; D is perhaps TRBD2 (5 bases). This CDR3 has 13 residues. V gave up 6 bases and J gave up 5 bases, with 12 bases separating them. CDR1 is ENHRY and CDR2 is SYGVKD in the germline V gene.

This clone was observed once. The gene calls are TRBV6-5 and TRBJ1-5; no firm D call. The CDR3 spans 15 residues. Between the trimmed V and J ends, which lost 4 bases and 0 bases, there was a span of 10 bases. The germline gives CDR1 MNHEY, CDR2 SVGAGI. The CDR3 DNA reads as TGTGCCAGCAGTTTAAAGGGCCGTAGCAATCAGCCCCAGCATTTT. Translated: CASSLKGRSNQPQHF.

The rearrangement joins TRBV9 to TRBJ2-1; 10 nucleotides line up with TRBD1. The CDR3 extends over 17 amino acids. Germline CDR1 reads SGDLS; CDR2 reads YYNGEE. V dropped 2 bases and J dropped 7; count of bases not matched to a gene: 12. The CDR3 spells CASSVGLMGQGNNEQFF. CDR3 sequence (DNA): TGTGCCAGCAGCGTTGGGTTAATGGGACAGGGGAATAATGAGCAGTTCTTC.

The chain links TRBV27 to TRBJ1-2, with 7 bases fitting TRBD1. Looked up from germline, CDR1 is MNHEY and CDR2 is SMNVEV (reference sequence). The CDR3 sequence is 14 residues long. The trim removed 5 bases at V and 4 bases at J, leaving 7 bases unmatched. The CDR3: CASSGGGGIYGYTF. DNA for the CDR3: TGTGCCAGCAGTGGAGGGGGCGGAATCTATGGCTACACCTTC.

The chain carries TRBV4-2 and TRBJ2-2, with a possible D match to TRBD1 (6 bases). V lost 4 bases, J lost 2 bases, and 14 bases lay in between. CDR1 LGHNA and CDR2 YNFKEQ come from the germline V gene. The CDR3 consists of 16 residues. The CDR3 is CASSRRDNPNTGELFF. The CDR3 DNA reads TGTGCCAGCAGCCGCAGGGACAACCCTAACACCGGGGAGCTGTTTTTT.

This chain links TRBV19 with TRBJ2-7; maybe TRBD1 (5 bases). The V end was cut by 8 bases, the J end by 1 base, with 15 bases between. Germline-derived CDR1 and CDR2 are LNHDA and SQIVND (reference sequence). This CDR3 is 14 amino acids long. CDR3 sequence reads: CASSGADQSYEQYF. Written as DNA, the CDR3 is TGTGCCAGTTCTGGGGCAGACCAATCCTACGAGCAGTACTTC.

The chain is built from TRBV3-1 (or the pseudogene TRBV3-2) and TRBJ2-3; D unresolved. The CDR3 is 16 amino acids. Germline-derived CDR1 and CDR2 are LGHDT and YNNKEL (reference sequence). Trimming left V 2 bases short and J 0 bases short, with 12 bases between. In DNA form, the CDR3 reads TGTGCCAGCAGCCAAAAACGTGGCGGCAGCACAGATACGCAGTATTTT. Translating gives CASSQKRGGSTDTQYF.

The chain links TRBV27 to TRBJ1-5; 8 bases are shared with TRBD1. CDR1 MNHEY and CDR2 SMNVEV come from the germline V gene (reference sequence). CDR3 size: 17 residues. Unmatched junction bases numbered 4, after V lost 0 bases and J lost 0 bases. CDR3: CASSLSSQGASNQPQHF. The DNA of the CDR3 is TGTGCCAGCAGTTTATCCTCCCAGGGGGCTAGCAATCAGCCCCAGCATTTT.

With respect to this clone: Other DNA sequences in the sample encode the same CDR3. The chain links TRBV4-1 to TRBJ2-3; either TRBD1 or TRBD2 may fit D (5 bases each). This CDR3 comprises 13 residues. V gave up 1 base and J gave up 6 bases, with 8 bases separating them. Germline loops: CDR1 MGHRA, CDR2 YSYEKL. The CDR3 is CASSQAGTDTQYF. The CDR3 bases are TGCGCCAGCAGCCAAGCAGGGACCGATACGCAGTATTTT.